This passage covers 20 T cell receptor beta chains from one sample sequenced in a study of glioma-infiltrating T cells after dendritic cell vaccination (dated by TCRdb to about 2016). Reading the label with the study, this specimen's time point is: after dendritic cell vaccination, including at tumor progression/relapse. Library method: the immunoSEQ multiplex PCR assay. TCRdb provides this immuneACCESS table in a form limited to in-frame rearrangements. Some clones are lacking; in checked studies, under half of them reflect an unresolved V gene, and why the rest are absent is not known. For this sample the table gives 85,000 to 100,000 clones, of which around 84% were detected only once. The top ten hold around 8% of the sample. The sample was blood, taken after dendritic cell vaccination. These receptors were obtained from a human donor with glioblastoma.

The chain recombines TRBV5-4 with TRBJ2-1; 10 bases are a match to TRBD2. Germline CDR1 reads SGHNT; CDR2 reads YYREEE (reference sequence). The CDR3 extends over 14 amino acids. The V and J ends lost 0 bases and 7 bases, in that order; junction bases with no gene match: 1. The CDR3 is CASSLASGSNEQFF. The CDR3 nucleotides are TGTGCCAGCAGCTTGGCTAGCGGGAGTAATGAGCAGTTCTTC.

J is TRBJ2-3 and V is TRBV4-1, with TRBD2 matching over 8 bases. This CDR3 comprises 14 residues. J gave up 3 bases and V 4 bases, and 3 bases lay outside the gene matches. Per the germline V gene, CDR1 is MGHRA and CDR2 is YSYEKL. CDR3 bases: TGCGCCAGCAGCCGGACTAGCAAGACAGATACGCAGTATTTT. It is translated as CASSRTSKTDTQYF.

The V call is TRBV5-6, the J call TRBJ2-7, with 9 bases aligning to TRBD1. The V segment lost 5 bases and the J segment 4 bases; nucleotides outside the gene matches: 10. Germline V gives CDR1 SGHDT, CDR2 YYEEEE. The CDR3 runs to 15 residues. CDR3 nucleotides: TGTGCCAGCAGTTTTACAGGGGGCTTGGTATACGAGCAGTACTTC. Translation: CASSFTGGLVYEQYF.

J is TRBJ1-1 and V is TRBV29-1, with 10 positions matching TRBD1. The CDR3 extends over 13 amino acids. V was pared by 6 bases and J by 4 bases, with 5 bases of the junction left unmatched. Germline-derived CDR1 and CDR2 are SQVTM and ANQGSEA. CDR3 sequence: CSVGQGKGTEAFF. For the CDR3, the DNA is TGCAGCGTGGGACAGGGGAAGGGCACTGAAGCTTTCTTT.

The chain employs TRBV6-5 and TRBJ1-2; 8 nucleotides match TRBD1. CDR1 and CDR2 from the germline V gene are MNHEY and SVGAGI. The V segment lost 8 bases and the J segment 7 bases; nucleotides outside the gene matches: 9. The CDR3 runs to 13 residues. CDR3 sequence: CASGKTGEVGYTF. CDR3 in DNA: TGTGCCAGCGGGAAGACAGGGGAGGTTGGCTACACCTTC.

In this sample, this clone turned up a few times. CDR3 sequence (DNA): TGTGCCTCGAGCGCTGCGAGCCAAGTTTTTTACAATGAGCAGTTCTTC. As protein: CASSAASQVFYNEQFF. V is TRBV30 and J is TRBJ2-1; D uncertain. Germline V lookup: CDR1 GTSNPN, CDR2 SVGIG (reference sequence). This CDR3 spans 16 amino acids. Trimming took off 7 bases at V and 4 bases at J, with 23 bases between the two ends.

Note on this clone: A far larger clone is one nucleotide away, so this likely arose from a read error. The J gene is TRBJ2-7, the V gene TRBV1; no check of the table's D call, TRBD1, against the DNA was made. TRBV1 is a pseudogene. The CDR3 is made up of 13 amino acids. CDR3 protein: CTSSQRTGREQYF. The CDR3 DNA reads as TGCACCAGCAGCCAAAGGACAGGGAGGGAGCAGTACTTC.

The chain is built from TRBV19 and TRBJ1-1; 10 bases match TRBD1. This CDR3 has 16 amino acids. CDR1 is LNHDA, CDR2 SQIVND, per germline (reference sequence). With 3 bases clipped from V and 3 bases from J, the junction kept 7 bases outside the gene matches. In nucleotides, the CDR3 is TGTGCCAGTAGTATGGGGACAGGGGTCCTCTACACTGAAGCTTTCTTT. Amino acid sequence: CASSMGTGVLYTEAFF.

A few counts support this clone. The gene calls are TRBV5-1 and TRBJ2-1; D is unclear. CDR1 is SGHRS and CDR2 is YFSETQ in the germline V gene. There are 12 residues in the CDR3. The V gene lost 4 bases and the J gene lost 6 bases, with 8 bases spanning the gap. The CDR3 DNA is TGCGCCAGCAGCCCCCCCTCCAATGAGCAGTTCTTC. The encoded protein is CASSPPSNEQFF.

This clone came up a few times. V is TRBV4-1 and J is TRBJ2-2; 13 nucleotides align to TRBD2. V shed 5 bases, J shed 1 base, and the junction held 13 bases outside the gene matches. Germline V gene lookup returns CDR1 MGHRA and CDR2 YSYEKL. This CDR3 comprises 20 residues. CDR3: CASSFRLAGGPIVNTGELFF. Written as DNA, the CDR3 is TGCGCCAGCAGCTTCCGACTAGCGGGAGGCCCTATAGTGAACACCGGGGAGCTGTTTTTT.

The chain employs TRBV28 and TRBJ2-5; TRBD2 matches 12 bases. The CDR3 is made up of 15 amino acids. CDR1 and CDR2 from the germline V gene are MDHEN and SYDVKM. The trim removed 4 bases at V and 5 bases at J, leaving 5 bases unmatched. Written as DNA, the CDR3 is TGTGCCAGCAGTTCACTAGCGGGGGGTGTTGAGACCCAGTACTTC. This translates into CASSSLAGGVETQYF.

This clone was recorded only once. Written as DNA, the CDR3 is TGTGCCAGCAGCACCCGACAGGGGACCGGGGAGCTGTTTTTT. Its protein product is CASSTRQGTGELFF. This sequence joins TRBV9 and TRBJ2-2, with 8 bases fitting TRBD1. This CDR3 has 14 residues. V dropped 4 bases and J dropped 5; count of bases not matched to a gene: 4. CDR1 is SGDLS and CDR2 is YYNGEE in the germline V gene.

This rearrangement joins TRBV6-5 to TRBJ2-3, with D perhaps matching TRBD2 (6 bases). Trimming left V 2 bases short and J 5 bases short, with 14 bases between. From germline, CDR1 is MNHEY and CDR2 SVGAGI. This CDR3 is built from 15 residues. DNA for the CDR3: TGTGCCAGCAGTTACCAGGGAGGCTCTGAAGATACGCAGTATTTT. The encoded protein is CASSYQGGSEDTQYF.

This clone was seen a handful of times. The chain is built from TRBV2 and TRBJ2-7; a weak D match, TRBD2 (6 bases). Trimming left V 7 bases short and J 2 bases short, with 9 bases between. This CDR3 is 12 amino acids long. Germline CDR1 is SNHLY and CDR2 is FYNNEI. CDR3 sequence (DNA): TGTGCCAGCAAAGCGGGCCCCTACGAGCAGTACTTC. Protein: CASKAGPYEQYF.

The chain uses TRBV20-1 and TRBJ2-3, with D possibly matching TRBD1 (6 bases). The CDR3 length is 10 residues. Trimming left V 7 bases short and J 6 bases short, with 8 bases between. Germline CDR1 and CDR2: DFQATT and SNEGSKA (reference sequence). The CDR3 coding sequence is TGCAGTGGACAGGTCGATACGCAGTATTTT. Translated, it gives CSGQVDTQYF.

V is TRBV5-6 and J is TRBJ1-1, with a possible D match to TRBD1 (5 bases). This CDR3 is built from 14 residues. The V gene's germline CDR1 is SGHDT and CDR2 YYEEEE. V was pared by 2 bases and J by 1 base, with 9 bases between. CDR3 DNA sequence: TGTGCCAGCAGCTTCGGACACCAGAACACTGAAGCTTTCTTT. It translates to CASSFGHQNTEAFF.

V is TRBV5-1 and J is TRBJ2-7; 16 bases map to TRBD2. The germline CDR1 and CDR2 sequences are SGHRS and YFSETQ. V lost 2 bases, J lost 2 bases, and 7 bases stayed unmatched. The CDR3 totals 18 residues. The CDR3 region is CASSLSGTSGRGTYEQYF. The DNA of the CDR3 is TGCGCCAGCAGCTTATCCGGGACTAGCGGGAGGGGGACCTACGAGCAGTACTTC.

V is TRBV6-5 and J is TRBJ2-7; 12 bases line up with TRBD2. The CDR3 length is 15 residues. V lost 6 bases, J lost 3 bases, and 6 bases stayed unmatched. The V gene's germline CDR1 is MNHEY and CDR2 SVGAGI. The CDR3 DNA follows: TGTGCCAGCAGCCTAGCGGGGGGGCTGAGCTACGAGCAGTACTTC. Translated, it gives CASSLAGGLSYEQYF.

The chain uses TRBV7-6 and TRBJ2-2; a weak D match, TRBD2 (6 bases). CDR3 length: 15 amino acids. Germline V gene data show CDR1 as SGHVS and CDR2 as FNYEAQ. The V and J ends lost 0 bases and 4 bases respectively, with 9 bases between them. The CDR3 DNA sequence: TGTGCCAGCAGCTTAGCGGGAGCGGGCACCGGGGAGCTGTTTTTT. Translation gives CASSLAGAGTGELFF.

This chain uses TRBV6-5 with TRBJ2-3; possible D gene TRBD2, 5 bases. With 7 bases removed from V and 6 bases from J, the gap between germline ends came to 11 bases. There are 12 residues in the CDR3. CDR1 is MNHEY, CDR2 SVGAGI, per germline. CDR3: CASTGDSDTQYF. In DNA, the CDR3 is TGTGCCAGCACCGGGGATTCGGATACGCAGTATTTT.